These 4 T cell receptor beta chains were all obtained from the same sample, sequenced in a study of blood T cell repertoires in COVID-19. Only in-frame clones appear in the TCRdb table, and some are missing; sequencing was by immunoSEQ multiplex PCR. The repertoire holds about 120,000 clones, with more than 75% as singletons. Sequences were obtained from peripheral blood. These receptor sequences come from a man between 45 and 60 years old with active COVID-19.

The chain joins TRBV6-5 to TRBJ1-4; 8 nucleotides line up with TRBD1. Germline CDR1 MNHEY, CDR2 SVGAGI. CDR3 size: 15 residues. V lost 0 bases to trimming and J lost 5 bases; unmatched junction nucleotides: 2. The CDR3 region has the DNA TGTGCCAGCAGTTACTCGAACAGGGGGAATGAAAAACTGTTTTTT. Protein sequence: CASSYSNRGNEKLFF.

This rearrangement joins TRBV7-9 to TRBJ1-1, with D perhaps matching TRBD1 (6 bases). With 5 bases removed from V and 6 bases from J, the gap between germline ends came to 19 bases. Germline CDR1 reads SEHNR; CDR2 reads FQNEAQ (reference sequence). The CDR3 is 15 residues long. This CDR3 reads CASSLIQGDSAEAFF. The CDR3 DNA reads TGTGCCAGCAGCCTAATACAGGGAGATTCAGCTGAAGCTTTCTTT.

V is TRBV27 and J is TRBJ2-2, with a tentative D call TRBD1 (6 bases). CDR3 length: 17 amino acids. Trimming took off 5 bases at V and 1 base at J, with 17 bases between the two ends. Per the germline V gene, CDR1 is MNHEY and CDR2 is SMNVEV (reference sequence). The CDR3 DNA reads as TGTGCCAGCAGTCCTTGGCCGGGACAATGGAACACCGGGGAGCTGTTTTTT. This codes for CASSPWPGQWNTGELFF.

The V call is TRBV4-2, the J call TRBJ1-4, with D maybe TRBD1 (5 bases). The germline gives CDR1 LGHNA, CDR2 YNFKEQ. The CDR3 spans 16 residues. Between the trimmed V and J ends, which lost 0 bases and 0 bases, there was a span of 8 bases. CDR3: CASSQEGHATNEKLFF. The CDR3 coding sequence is TGTGCCAGCAGCCAAGAAGGACACGCAACTAATGAAAAACTGTTTTTT.